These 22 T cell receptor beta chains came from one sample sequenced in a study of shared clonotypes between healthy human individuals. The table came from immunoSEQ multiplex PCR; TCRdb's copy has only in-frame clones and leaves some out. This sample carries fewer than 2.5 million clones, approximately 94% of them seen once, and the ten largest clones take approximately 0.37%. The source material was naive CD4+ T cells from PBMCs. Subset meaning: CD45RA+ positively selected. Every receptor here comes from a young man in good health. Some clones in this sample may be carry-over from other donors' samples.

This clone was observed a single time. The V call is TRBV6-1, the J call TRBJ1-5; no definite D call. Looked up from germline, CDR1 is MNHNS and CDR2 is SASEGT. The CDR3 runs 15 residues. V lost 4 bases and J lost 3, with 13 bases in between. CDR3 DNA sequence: TGTGCCAGCAGTGCGCTACCGACAACCAATCAGCCCCAGCATTTT. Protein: CASSALPTTNQPQHF.

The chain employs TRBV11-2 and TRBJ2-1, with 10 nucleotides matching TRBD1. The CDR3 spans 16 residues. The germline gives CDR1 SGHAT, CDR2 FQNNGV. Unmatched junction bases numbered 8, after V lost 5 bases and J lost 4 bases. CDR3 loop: CASSPGGQGYYNEQFF. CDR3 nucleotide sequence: TGTGCCAGCAGCCCGGGGGGACAGGGGTATTACAATGAGCAGTTCTTC.

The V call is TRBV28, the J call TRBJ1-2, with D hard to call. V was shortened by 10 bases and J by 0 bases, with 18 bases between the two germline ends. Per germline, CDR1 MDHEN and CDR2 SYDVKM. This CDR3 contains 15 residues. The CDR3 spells CATPIGRGANYGYTF. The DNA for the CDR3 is TGTGCCACCCCCATCGGTCGGGGAGCTAACTATGGCTACACCTTC.

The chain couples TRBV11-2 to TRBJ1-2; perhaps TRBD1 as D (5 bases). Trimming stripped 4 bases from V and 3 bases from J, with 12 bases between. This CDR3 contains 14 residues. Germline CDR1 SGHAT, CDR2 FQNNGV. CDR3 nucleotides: TGTGCCAGCAGCTCTGACTGGGGGGACTATGGCTACACCTTC. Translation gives CASSSDWGDYGYTF.

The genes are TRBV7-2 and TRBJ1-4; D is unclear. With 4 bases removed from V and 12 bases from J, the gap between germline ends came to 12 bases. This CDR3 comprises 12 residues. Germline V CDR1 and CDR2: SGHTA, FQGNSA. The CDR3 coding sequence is TGTGCCAGCAGCTCCTACGGACGCGAACTGTTTTTT. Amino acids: CASSSYGRELFF.

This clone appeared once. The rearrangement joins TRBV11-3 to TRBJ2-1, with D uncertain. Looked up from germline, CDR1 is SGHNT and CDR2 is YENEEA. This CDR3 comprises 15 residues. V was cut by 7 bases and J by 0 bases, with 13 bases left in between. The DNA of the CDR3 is TGTGCCAGCACCAAGGACCCATACTCCTACAATGAGCAGTTCTTC. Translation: CASTKDPYSYNEQFF.

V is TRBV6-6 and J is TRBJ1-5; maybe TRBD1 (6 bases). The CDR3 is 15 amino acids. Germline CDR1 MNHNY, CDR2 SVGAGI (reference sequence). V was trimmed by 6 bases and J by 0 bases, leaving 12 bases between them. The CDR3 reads CASRRTVDSNQPQHF. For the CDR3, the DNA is TGTGCCAGCAGGCGGACAGTTGATAGCAATCAGCCCCAGCATTTT.

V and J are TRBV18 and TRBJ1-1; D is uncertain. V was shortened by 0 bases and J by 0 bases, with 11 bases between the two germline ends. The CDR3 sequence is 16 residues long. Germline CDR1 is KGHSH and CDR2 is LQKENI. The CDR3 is CASSPPTALMNTEAFF. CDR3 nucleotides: TGTGCCAGCTCACCACCCACGGCCTTAATGAACACTGAAGCTTTCTTT.

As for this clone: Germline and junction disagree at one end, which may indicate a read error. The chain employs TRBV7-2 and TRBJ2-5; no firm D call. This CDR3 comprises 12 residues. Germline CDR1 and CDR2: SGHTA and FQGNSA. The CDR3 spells CASTFYGPHTNF. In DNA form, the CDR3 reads TGTGCCAGCACTTTCTACGGGCCTCACACAAACTTC.

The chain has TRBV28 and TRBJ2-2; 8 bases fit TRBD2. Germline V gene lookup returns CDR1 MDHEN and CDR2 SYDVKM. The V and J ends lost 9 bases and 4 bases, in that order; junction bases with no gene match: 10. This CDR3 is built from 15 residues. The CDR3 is CASAGGPSRTGELFF. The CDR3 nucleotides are TGTGCCAGTGCGGGGGGCCCCAGTCGCACCGGGGAGCTGTTTTTT.

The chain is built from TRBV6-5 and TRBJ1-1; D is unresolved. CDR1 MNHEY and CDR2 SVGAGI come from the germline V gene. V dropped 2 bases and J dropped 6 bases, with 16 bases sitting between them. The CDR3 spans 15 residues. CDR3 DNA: TGTGCCAGCAGTTACCTCAGCCAAGTACGGCCTGAAGCTTTCTTT. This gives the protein CASSYLSQVRPEAFF.

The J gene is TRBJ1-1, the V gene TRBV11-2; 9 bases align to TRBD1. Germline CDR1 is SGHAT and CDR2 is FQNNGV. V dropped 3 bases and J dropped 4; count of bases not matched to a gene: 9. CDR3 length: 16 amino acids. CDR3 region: CASSLGQGGVGTEAFF. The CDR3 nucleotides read TGTGCCAGCAGCTTGGGACAGGGAGGTGTTGGCACTGAAGCTTTCTTT.

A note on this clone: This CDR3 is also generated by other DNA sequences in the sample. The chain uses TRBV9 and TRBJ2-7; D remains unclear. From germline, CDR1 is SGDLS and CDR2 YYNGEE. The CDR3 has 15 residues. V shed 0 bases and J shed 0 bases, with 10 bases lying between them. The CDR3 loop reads CASSVGAASSYEQYF. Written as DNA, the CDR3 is TGTGCCAGCAGCGTAGGGGCAGCGTCCTCCTACGAGCAGTACTTC. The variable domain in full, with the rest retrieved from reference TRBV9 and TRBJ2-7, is DSGVTQTPKHLITATGQRVTLRCSPRSGDLSVYWYQQSLDQGLQFLIQYYNGEERAKGNILERFSAQQFPDLHSELNLSSLELGDSALYFCASSVGAASSYEQYFGPGTRLTVT.

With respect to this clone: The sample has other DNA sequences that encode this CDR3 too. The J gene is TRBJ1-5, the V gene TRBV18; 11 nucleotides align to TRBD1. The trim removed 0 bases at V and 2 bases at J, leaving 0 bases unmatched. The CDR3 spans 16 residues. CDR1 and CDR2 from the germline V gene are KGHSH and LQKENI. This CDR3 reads CASSPPGQGGNQPQHF. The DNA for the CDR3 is TGTGCCAGCTCACCACCGGGACAGGGGGGCAATCAGCCCCAGCATTTT.

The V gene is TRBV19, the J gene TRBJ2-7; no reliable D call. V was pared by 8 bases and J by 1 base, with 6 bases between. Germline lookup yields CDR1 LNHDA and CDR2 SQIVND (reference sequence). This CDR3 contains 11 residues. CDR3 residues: CASGGSYEQYF. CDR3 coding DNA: TGTGCCAGTGGCGGATCCTACGAGCAGTACTTC.

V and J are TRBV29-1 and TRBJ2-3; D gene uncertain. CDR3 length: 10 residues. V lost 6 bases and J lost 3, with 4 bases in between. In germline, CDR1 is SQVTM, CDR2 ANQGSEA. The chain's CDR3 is CSVKTDTQYF. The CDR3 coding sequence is TGCAGCGTGAAAACAGATACGCAGTATTTT.

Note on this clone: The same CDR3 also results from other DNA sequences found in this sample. The CDR3 coding sequence is TGTGCCAGCAGACCAGGACAGGGCTACGAGCAGTACTTC. This encodes CASRPGQGYEQYF. The chain carries TRBV2 and TRBJ2-7; 8 nucleotides align to TRBD1. The junction had 4 bases not matched to a gene; V was cut back by 6 bases and J by 3 bases. There are 13 residues in the CDR3. Germline values: CDR1 SNHLY, CDR2 FYNNEI. The complete variable domain, with remaining parts taken from reference TRBV2 and TRBJ2-7, reads EPEVTQTPSHQVTQMGQEVILRCVPISNHLYFYWYRQILGQKVEFLVSFYNNEISEKSEIFDDQFSVERPDGSNFTLKIRSTKLEDSAMYFCASRPGQGYEQYFGPGTRLTVT.

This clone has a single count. The CDR3 DNA reads as TGTGCCAGCAGTGAAGCGCTTCGAGGGTCTGGAAACACCATATATTTT. Its protein is CASSEALRGSGNTIYF. The J gene is TRBJ1-3, the V gene TRBV6-1; no clear D. CDR3 length: 16 residues. V was clipped by 0 bases and J by 1 base, with 10 bases between them. CDR1 is MNHNS and CDR2 is SASEGT in the germline V gene.

This chain's CDR3 is CASSFTGGVQPQHF. The CDR3 bases are TGTGCCAGCAGTTTTACAGGGGGCGTCCAGCCCCAGCATTTT. This chain links TRBV27 with TRBJ1-5; TRBD1 matches 9 bases. V shed 3 bases, J shed 7 bases, and the junction held 4 bases outside the gene matches. Germline-derived CDR1 and CDR2 are MNHEY and SMNVEV (reference sequence). The CDR3 consists of 14 residues.

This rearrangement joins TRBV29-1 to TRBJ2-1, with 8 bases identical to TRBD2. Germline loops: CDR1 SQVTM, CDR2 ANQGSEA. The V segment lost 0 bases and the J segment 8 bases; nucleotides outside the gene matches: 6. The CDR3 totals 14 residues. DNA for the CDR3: TGCAGCGTTGAAGAAGCGGGAGTGGGGGATGAGCAGTTCTTC. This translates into CSVEEAGVGDEQFF.

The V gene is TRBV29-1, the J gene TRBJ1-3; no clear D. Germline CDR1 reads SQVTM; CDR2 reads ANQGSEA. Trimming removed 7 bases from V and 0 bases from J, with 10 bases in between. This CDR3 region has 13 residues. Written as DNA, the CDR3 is TGCAGCGCCGGACCAGGCTCTGGAAACACCATATATTTT. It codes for CSAGPGSGNTIYF.

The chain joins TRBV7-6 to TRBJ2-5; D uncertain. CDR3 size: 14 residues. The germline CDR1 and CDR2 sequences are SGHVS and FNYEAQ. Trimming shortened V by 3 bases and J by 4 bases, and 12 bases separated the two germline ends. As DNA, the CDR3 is TGTGCCAGCAGCTTCCCCAGTGTTGGAGAGACCCAGTACTTC. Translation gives CASSFPSVGETQYF.